The 15 T cell receptor beta chains presented below share a single source sample, sequenced in a study of blood T cell repertoires in COVID-19. Clones were sequenced by immunoSEQ multiplex PCR, and TCRdb holds only the in-frame ones, with some missing. The sample shows 90,000 to 100,000 clones, roughly nine tenths of them seen only once. The material sequenced was peripheral blood. The receptors derive from a man aged 50 to 60 with acute or convalescent COVID-19.

The CDR3: CASSESPGRGWEETQYF. The CDR3 DNA reads TGTGCCAGCAGTGAAAGCCCCGGTCGGGGATGGGAAGAGACCCAGTACTTC. The chain is built from TRBV25-1 and TRBJ2-5; D possibly corresponds to TRBD2 (5 bases). V dropped 2 bases and J dropped 3 bases, with 19 bases sitting between them. CDR1 is MGHDK and CDR2 is SYGVNS in the germline V gene. This CDR3 has 17 residues.

The chain uses TRBV7-2 and TRBJ2-3; 8 nucleotides line up with TRBD1. V dropped 5 bases and J dropped 3; count of bases not matched to a gene: 4. The CDR3 loop spans 14 amino acids. Germline V gene sequence: CDR1 SGHTA, CDR2 FQGNSA. The CDR3 DNA reads as TGTGCCAGCAGCCGGGACAGGTGGACAGATACGCAGTATTTT. It specifies CASSRDRWTDTQYF.

V gene TRBV9 combines with J gene TRBJ2-1; 12 nucleotides line up with TRBD2. Unmatched junction bases numbered 1, after V lost 4 bases and J lost 2 bases. Germline V lookup: CDR1 SGDLS, CDR2 YYNGEE. This CDR3 spans 15 amino acids. The CDR3 sequence is CASSRTSGAYNEQFF. The CDR3 DNA reads as TGTGCCAGCAGCCGGACTAGCGGGGCCTACAATGAGCAGTTCTTC.

The chain has TRBV19 and TRBJ1-5; 8 positions match TRBD1. The CDR3 has 13 residues. Germline V gives CDR1 LNHDA, CDR2 SQIVND (reference sequence). V lost 6 bases, J lost 6 bases, and 4 bases stayed unmatched. CDR3 DNA: TGTGCCAGTAGGGGGACAGGCGGTCAGCCCCAGCATTTT. Its protein product is CASRGTGGQPQHF.

V gene TRBV4-1 combines with J gene TRBJ2-1; a possible D gene is TRBD2 (5 bases). V was clipped by 1 base and J by 6 bases, with 13 bases between them. CDR1 is MGHRA, CDR2 YSYEKL, per germline. The CDR3 has 15 residues. The CDR3 here is CASSQASGAGNEQFF. The CDR3 DNA reads as TGCGCCAGCAGCCAAGCGAGCGGCGCAGGCAATGAGCAGTTCTTC.

The chain links TRBV6-5 to TRBJ2-1; TRBD1 matches at 9 bases. V lost 7 bases, J lost 5 bases, and 9 bases stayed unmatched. Germline V gene lookup returns CDR1 MNHEY and CDR2 SVGAGI. The CDR3 extends over 15 amino acids. Here the CDR3 reads CASTRGQGSHNEQFF. The DNA for the CDR3 is TGTGCCAGCACCCGAGGACAGGGGTCCCACAATGAGCAGTTCTTC.

This chain uses TRBV7-9 with TRBJ1-2; 7 bases align to TRBD1. With 8 bases clipped from V and 6 bases from J, the junction kept 6 bases outside the gene matches. Germline V gives CDR1 SEHNR, CDR2 FQNEAQ (reference sequence). This CDR3 has 12 residues. The CDR3 spells CASQGVGDGYTF. DNA for the CDR3: TGTGCCAGCCAGGGGGTAGGGGATGGCTACACCTTC.

This clone was observed a few times. This rearrangement joins TRBV19 to TRBJ1-2; 8 nucleotides match TRBD1. V dropped 6 bases and J dropped 5; count of bases not matched to a gene: 17. Per germline, CDR1 LNHDA and CDR2 SQIVND (reference sequence). The CDR3 contains 17 residues. This CDR3 reads CASRLINPGTGEYGYTF. The CDR3 DNA reads as TGTGCCAGTAGACTCATTAACCCCGGGACAGGCGAATATGGCTACACCTTC.

The chain is built from TRBV9 and TRBJ2-5; 12 bases map to TRBD2. Germline assignment: CDR1 SGDLS and CDR2 YYNGEE. Trimming at V came to 3 bases and at J to 4 bases, leaving 7 bases not matched to a gene. This CDR3 region has 16 residues. The CDR3: CASSASGRASGETQYF. CDR3 sequence (DNA): TGTGCCAGCAGCGCTAGCGGGAGGGCCTCAGGAGAGACCCAGTACTTC.

V and J are TRBV25-1 and TRBJ2-6; a possible D gene is TRBD1 (6 bases). The V gene's germline CDR1 is MGHDK and CDR2 SYGVNS. Trimming took off 5 bases at V and 0 bases at J, with 8 bases between the two ends. This CDR3 has 15 residues. The CDR3 DNA is TGTGCCAGCAGTAAACAGGGCTCTGGGGCCAACGTCCTGACTTTC. Protein: CASSKQGSGANVLTF.

V is TRBV27 and J is TRBJ1-2, with TRBD1 matching 9 bases. The CDR3 totals 14 residues. The V segment lost 3 bases and the J segment 5 bases; nucleotides outside the gene matches: 4. CDR1 is MNHEY and CDR2 is SMNVEV in the germline V gene (reference sequence). The CDR3 DNA follows: TGTGCCAGCAGTTTCCGGGACAGGGCATATGGCTACACCTTC. It is translated as CASSFRDRAYGYTF.

This chain uses TRBV11-2 with TRBJ2-7; perhaps TRBD1 as D (7 bases). The V end was cut by 5 bases, the J end by 2 bases, with 13 bases between. This CDR3 contains 14 residues. Germline CDR1 reads SGHAT; CDR2 reads FQNNGV. In DNA, the CDR3 is TGTGCCAGCAGCCCTGGAGGGGGCCCCTACGAGCAGTACTTC. Encoded protein: CASSPGGGPYEQYF.

A single count supports this clone. The chain employs TRBV15 and TRBJ2-5; weak D call: TRBD1 (5 bases). Trimming stripped 2 bases from V and 5 bases from J, with 12 bases between. Germline V gene data show CDR1 as LNHNV and CDR2 as YYDKDF (reference sequence). The CDR3 sequence is 14 residues long. The DNA for the CDR3 is TGTGCCACCAGCAGATCAGGGATGGGCGAGACCCAGTACTTC. This encodes CATSRSGMGETQYF.

The J gene is TRBJ1-1, the V gene TRBV10-1, with 8 bases identical to TRBD1. Germline CDR1 is WNHNN and CDR2 is SYGVQD (reference sequence). This CDR3 region has 15 residues. V was clipped by 7 bases and J by 0 bases; unmatched bases: 7. CDR3 in DNA: TGCGCCAGCATCCCCATGGACAGGGTGAACACTGAAGCTTTCTTT. It yields the protein CASIPMDRVNTEAFF.

J is TRBJ2-3 and V is TRBV7-9; 10 bases align to TRBD2. Germline assignment: CDR1 SEHNR and CDR2 FQNEAQ (reference sequence). Unmatched junction bases numbered 7, after V lost 0 bases and J lost 7 bases. The CDR3 loop spans 16 amino acids. For the CDR3, the DNA is TGTGCCAGCAGCTTAGCGGGGCTAGCGGGGGACAATACGCAGTATTTT. It specifies CASSLAGLAGDNTQYF.